This is a list of T cell receptor beta chains from one sample in a study of vaccination effects on CD4 cells after COVID-19. Sequencing was performed with immunoSEQ multiplex PCR; in TCRdb, only in-frame clones are kept and a portion is missing. Of about 26,000 clones listed, 70% to 80% are singletons. Their antigen targets remain unknown. Sample: CD4+ T cells from PBMCs cultured with HCoV-NL63 spike peptides, taken before COVID-19 vaccination. The receptors here all came from a human donor who had a prior SARS-CoV-2 infection. The CDR3 runs from the conserved cysteine through the conserved F or W. A D gene is named only where the DNA matches it firmly. Not all rows give a size; the values are once, few, many and, for expanded clones, a class.

J gene	D gene	V gene	clone size	CDR3 protein	CDR3 DNA
TRBJ2-5	TRBD1	TRBV2	NA	CAGQGAGETQYF	TGTGCCGGCCAGGGGGCTGGGGAGACCCAGTACTTC
TRBJ2-1	NA	TRBV18	NA	CASSPQGSYNEQFF	TGTGCCAGCTCACCCCAAGGCTCCTACAATGAGCAGTTCTTC
TRBJ1-1	TRBD1	TRBV18	NA	CASSRRQGLNTEAFF	TGTGCCAGCTCACGTCGACAGGGACTGAACACTGAAGCTTTCTTT
TRBJ1-1	NA	TRBV3-1/TRBV3-2	NA	CASSFGGSDSEAFF	TGTGCCAGCAGCTTCGGGGGTTCGGATTCTGAAGCTTTCTTT
TRBJ2-1	TRBD2	TRBV4-3	NA	CASSRRSGTSEDEQFF	TGCGCCAGCAGCAGAAGATCCGGGACTAGCGAGGATGAGCAGTTCTTC
TRBJ1-4	NA	TRBV4-3	NA	CASSQDSGGGTNEKLFF	TGCGCCAGCAGCCAAGATTCCGGGGGCGGAACTAATGAAAAACTGTTTTTT
TRBJ2-3	NA	TRBV11-3	NA	CASSLGPGPTDTQYF	TGTGCCAGCAGCTTAGGCCCGGGACCCACAGATACGCAGTATTTT
TRBJ2-1	NA	TRBV2	NA	CASTPQGAYNEQFF	TGTGCCAGCACCCCCCAGGGTGCCTACAATGAGCAGTTCTTC
TRBJ2-2	TRBD2	TRBV4-2	few	CASSQELAGNTGELFF	TGTGCCAGCAGCCAAGAGCTAGCGGGCAACACCGGGGAGCTGTTTTTT
TRBJ2-7	TRBD1	TRBV29-1	NA	CSVVGTGHSYEQYF	TGCAGCGTTGTCGGGACAGGGCACTCCTACGAGCAGTACTTC
TRBJ2-7	TRBD1	TRBV27	NA	CASRTRTGKSYEQYF	TGTGCCAGCAGGACACGGACAGGAAAGTCCTACGAGCAGTACTTC
TRBJ1-5	NA	TRBV5-1	NA	CASSSGQPNQPQHF	TGCGCCAGCAGCTCCGGACAGCCCAATCAGCCCCAGCATTTT
TRBJ1-1	TRBD1	TRBV11-3	once	CASSRTGDTEAFF	TGTGCCAGCAGCAGAACAGGGGACACTGAAGCTTTCTTT
TRBJ1-1	NA	TRBV25-1	NA	CASSELGGRKDEAFF	TGTGCCAGCAGTGAATTGGGGGGGCGAAAGGATGAAGCTTTCTTT
TRBJ2-3	NA	TRBV19	NA	CASSIWGSPDTQYF	TGTGCCAGTAGTATCTGGGGCTCCCCAGATACGCAGTATTTT
TRBJ2-2	NA	TRBV7-3	NA	CASSPLLNPGGELFF	TGTGCCAGCAGCCCACTATTAAACCCAGGCGGGGAGCTGTTTTTT
TRBJ2-1	NA	TRBV7-9	NA	CASSPHTGTHTEQFF	TGTGCCAGCAGCCCTCATACCGGGACTCACACTGAGCAGTTCTTC
TRBJ2-3	TRBD1	TRBV2	NA	CASSGQGVSDTQYF	TGTGCCAGCAGCGGACAGGGGGTATCAGATACGCAGTATTTT
TRBJ2-1	NA	TRBV6-2/TRBV6-3	NA	CASSHQLGAEQFF	TGTGCCAGCAGCCATCAGTTGGGAGCCGAGCAGTTCTTC
TRBJ1-6	TRBD1	TRBV5-1	NA	CASRGGQGNNSPLHF	TGCGCCAGCCGGGGGGGACAGGGAAACAATTCACCCCTCCACTTT
TRBJ1-2	NA	TRBV5-5	few	CASSLSGIYYGYTF	TGTGCCAGCAGCTTATCAGGGATATACTATGGCTACACCTTC
TRBJ2-7	NA	TRBV24-1	NA	CAKFYEQYF	TGTGCCAAATTCTACGAGCAGTACTTC
TRBJ2-3	NA	TRBV18	NA	CASSPLSSGTDTQYF	TGTGCCAGCTCACCACTTTCTAGCGGCACAGATACGCAGTATTTT
TRBJ2-1	NA	TRBV2	NA	CASKGPSYNEQFF	TGTGCCAGCAAGGGGCCCTCCTACAATGAGCAGTTCTTC
TRBJ1-3	TRBD1	TRBV18	NA	CASSPWDRNSDTIYF	TGTGCCAGCTCACCTTGGGACAGGAATTCTGACACCATATATTTT
TRBJ2-7	NA	TRBV12-3/TRBV12-4	NA	CASGRRRTYEQYF	TGTGCCAGCGGGCGGAGGCGAACCTACGAGCAGTACTTC
TRBJ2-1	NA	TRBV5-1	NA	CASSAQGGSYNEQFF	TGCGCCAGCAGCGCGCAGGGGGGTTCCTACAATGAGCAGTTCTTC
TRBJ2-7	NA	TRBV9	NA	CASSPRQEGGYEQYF	TGTGCCAGCAGCCCGAGACAGGAGGGAGGCTACGAGCAGTACTTC
TRBJ2-6	TRBD1	TRBV5-4	NA	CASSLDRGFGANVLTF	TGTGCCAGCAGCTTAGACAGGGGATTTGGGGCCAACGTCCTGACTTTC
TRBJ1-1	NA	TRBV5-1	few	CASSLLWQNTEAFF	TGCGCCAGCAGCTTGTTGTGGCAAAACACTGAAGCTTTCTTT
TRBJ2-1	NA	TRBV11-3	once	CASSLDWGRNEQFF	TGTGCCAGCAGCTTAGACTGGGGGAGGAATGAGCAGTTCTTC
TRBJ1-4	TRBD1	TRBV6-6	NA	CASTTGTGRFEKLFF	TGTGCCAGCACCACCGGGACAGGGCGATTTGAAAAACTGTTTTTT
TRBJ1-3	NA	TRBV6-5	NA	CASSYSDSSGNTIYF	TGTGCCAGCAGTTACTCTGACAGCTCTGGAAACACCATATATTTT